The 13 T cell receptor beta chains below all came from one sample that was sequenced in a study of blood T cell repertoires in COVID-19 (TCRdb year 2020). The library was built by means of the immunoSEQ multiplex PCR assay. TCRdb re-hosts the immuneACCESS table, in-frame sequences only. Its copies lack some clones; in the studies checked, an unresolved V gene accounts for under half of them, and the cause for the rest is not known. A total of 70,000 or so clones appear in this sample, 79% of them only once. Around 47% of the sample lies in the top ten. Sequencing was carried out using peripheral blood. The receptors here all came from a human donor in a cohort sampled during active COVID-19.

The chain employs TRBV24-1 and TRBJ2-1; 12 nucleotides align to TRBD1. CDR1 is KGHDR and CDR2 is SFDVKD in the germline V gene. Trimming removed 3 bases from V and 10 bases from J; junction bases left unmatched: 6. The CDR3 contains 15 residues. CDR3 protein: CATSDRGQGAWEQFF. The CDR3 nucleotides read TGTGCCACCAGTGATAGGGGACAGGGGGCCTGGGAGCAGTTCTTC.

The rearrangement links TRBV6-5 to TRBJ2-1; 9 positions match TRBD1. V lost 7 bases and J lost 5; bases outside the gene matches: 3. Germline V gene sequence: CDR1 MNHEY, CDR2 SVGAGI. The CDR3 totals 13 residues. Written as DNA, the CDR3 is TGTGCCAGCACCGGACAGGGGCACAATGAGCAGTTCTTC. Its translation is CASTGQGHNEQFF.

The J gene is TRBJ2-2, the V gene TRBV5-8; 8 nucleotides line up with TRBD2. This CDR3 comprises 15 residues. Trimming at V came to 2 bases and at J to 6 bases, leaving 6 bases not matched to a gene. Germline CDR1 SGHTS, CDR2 YDEGEE. CDR3 nucleotide sequence: TGTGCCAGCAGCTTTGGGACTAGTAGAGCCGGGGAGCTGTTTTTT. Encoded protein: CASSFGTSRAGELFF.

This clone was counted only a few times. This rearrangement joins TRBV7-9 to TRBJ1-5, with a possible D match to TRBD1 (6 bases). Germline assignment: CDR1 SEHNR and CDR2 FQNEAQ (reference sequence). V was clipped by 1 base and J by 2 bases, with 9 bases between them. The CDR3 totals 15 residues. CDR3 sequence reads: CASSLGGRGNQPQHF. CDR3 bases: TGTGCCAGCAGCTTAGGGGGGCGAGGCAATCAGCCCCAGCATTTT.

This clone was observed at least ten times. The chain recombines TRBV2 with TRBJ1-5; 7 bases match TRBD1. Germline loops: CDR1 SNHLY, CDR2 FYNNEI. After removal of 2 bases from V and 0 bases from J, the junction contained 10 bases not matched to a gene. The CDR3 totals 18 residues. This CDR3 is CASSERDSASNSNQPQHF. In nucleotides, the CDR3 is TGTGCCAGCAGTGAAAGGGACAGCGCCTCTAATAGCAATCAGCCCCAGCATTTT.

The V call is TRBV5-1, the J call TRBJ2-2, with 11 bases identical to TRBD2. This CDR3 region has 18 residues. Germline lookup yields CDR1 SGHRS and CDR2 YFSETQ. V shed 1 base and J 4 bases; nucleotides not matched to a gene: 9. The CDR3: CASSLSAIAGGGTGELFF. Here the CDR3 DNA reads TGCGCCAGCAGCTTGTCCGCCATAGCGGGAGGGGGCACCGGGGAGCTGTTTTTT.

The chain has TRBV5-6 and TRBJ2-2; 8 positions agree with TRBD2. There are 14 residues in the CDR3. Trimming at V came to 0 bases and at J to 9 bases, leaving 4 bases not matched to a gene. Per germline, CDR1 SGHDT and CDR2 YYEEEE. CDR3 residues: CASSLVGGARELFF. CDR3 in DNA: TGTGCCAGCAGCTTGGTCGGGGGGGCGCGGGAGCTGTTTTTT.

The V gene is TRBV30, the J gene TRBJ2-7, with D perhaps matching TRBD2 (5 bases). The CDR3 covers 15 residues. Between the trimmed V and J ends, which lost 3 bases and 0 bases, there was a span of 15 bases. CDR1 is GTSNPN and CDR2 is SVGIG in the germline V gene (reference sequence). CDR3 sequence: CAWREIARYSYEQYF. The DNA of the CDR3 is TGTGCCTGGAGAGAAATAGCGCGGTACTCCTACGAGCAGTACTTC.

This clone was seen only once. The rearrangement joins TRBV30 to TRBJ2-5; D gene uncertain. This CDR3 has 11 residues. With 1 base removed from V and 4 bases from J, the gap between germline ends came to 4 bases. Per the germline V gene, CDR1 is GTSNPN and CDR2 is SVGIG (reference sequence). The CDR3 DNA sequence: TGTGCCTGGAGTGGGAGAGAGACCCAGTACTTC. Translation: CAWSGRETQYF. The variable domain in full, with the rest retrieved from reference TRBV30 and TRBJ2-5, is SQTIHQWPATLVQPVGSPLSLECTVEGTSNPNLYWYRQAAGRGLQLLFYSVGIGQISSEVPQNLSASRPQDRQFILSSKKLLLSDSGFYLCAWSGRETQYFGPGTRLLVL.

This chain connects TRBV28 to TRBJ2-3, with 7 bases that match TRBD2. The CDR3 is made up of 18 amino acids. The germline CDR1 and CDR2 sequences are MDHEN and SYDVKM. J gave up 0 bases and V 2 bases, and 11 bases lay outside the gene matches. The CDR3 DNA is TGTGCCAGCAGTTTACAAGGGAGACTAGCACCGAGCACAGATACGCAGTATTTT. Its translation: CASSLQGRLAPSTDTQYF.

The chain joins TRBV7-8 to TRBJ2-5; 10 nucleotides align to TRBD1. Germline assignment: CDR1 SGHVS and CDR2 FQNEAQ. V shed 4 bases and J 2 bases; nucleotides not matched to a gene: 4. This CDR3 region has 15 residues. The CDR3 loop is CASSSGQGTQETQYF. CDR3 bases: TGTGCCAGCAGCTCGGGACAGGGGACTCAAGAGACCCAGTACTTC.

The J gene is TRBJ1-1, the V gene TRBV18; the D gene is possibly TRBD1 (5 bases). The CDR3 has 14 amino acids. V lost 0 bases to trimming and J lost 8 bases, with 13 bases between them. Germline-derived CDR1 and CDR2 are KGHSH and LQKENI. The CDR3 here is CASSPPGVPGEAFF. As DNA, the CDR3 is TGTGCCAGCTCACCACCGGGCGTGCCAGGGGAAGCTTTCTTT.

The count of this clone is one. V usage is TRBV20-1 and J usage is TRBJ2-5; 8 nucleotides align to TRBD2. The V segment lost 3 bases and the J segment 5 bases; nucleotides outside the gene matches: 8. Germline lookup yields CDR1 DFQATT and CDR2 SNEGSKA (reference sequence). The CDR3 is 14 amino acids. In nucleotides, the CDR3 is TGCAGTGCTAGTGTGACTAGCGTTGGGGAGACCCAGTACTTC. Amino acid sequence: CSASVTSVGETQYF.